The 15 T cell receptor beta chains below all came from one sample that was sequenced in a study of shared clonotypes between healthy human individuals. Clones were sequenced by immunoSEQ multiplex PCR, and TCRdb holds only the in-frame ones, with some missing. The table lists nearly 500,000 clones, 70% to 80% of them singletons. The sequenced sample consisted of PBMCs. These receptors originate from a woman aged 40 to 50 in good health. Some clones in this sample may be carry-over from other donors' samples.

The chain couples TRBV28 to TRBJ2-5; 7 nucleotides match TRBD2. The trim removed 7 bases at V and 3 bases at J, leaving 8 bases unmatched. CDR3 length: 14 amino acids. The germline V gene encodes CDR1 MDHEN and CDR2 SYDVKM. The CDR3 DNA is TGTGCCAGCAATCCAGGTGGGAGGGAAGAGACCCAGTACTTC. Translated, it gives CASNPGGREETQYF.

The J gene is TRBJ2-7, the V gene TRBV27, with D perhaps being TRBD1 or TRBD2 (5 bases each). Deletions cut 3 bases from V and 9 bases from J, with 15 bases between. From germline, CDR1 is MNHEY and CDR2 SMNVEV (reference sequence). The CDR3 contains 13 residues. The CDR3 region is CASSFLRDGGQYF. Written as DNA, the CDR3 is TGTGCCAGCAGTTTCCTAAGGGACGGAGGGCAGTACTTC.

The chain joins TRBV27 to TRBJ2-7; TRBD2 aligns across 9 bases. The trim removed 6 bases at V and 7 bases at J, leaving 13 bases unmatched. CDR1 is MNHEY, CDR2 SMNVEV, per germline (reference sequence). The CDR3 has 15 residues. The CDR3 here is CASRPLAGLRGEQYF. DNA for the CDR3: TGTGCCAGCAGACCCCTAGCGGGATTAAGGGGGGAGCAGTACTTC.

The CDR3 sequence is CASSPAGDRAYEQYF. DNA of the CDR3: TGTGCCAGCAGCCCGGCGGGGGACAGGGCCTACGAGCAGTACTTC. This chain uses TRBV7-9 with TRBJ2-7; 9 nucleotides agree with TRBD1. Germline V lookup: CDR1 SEHNR, CDR2 FQNEAQ (reference sequence). The CDR3 spans 15 residues. V dropped 5 bases and J dropped 2; count of bases not matched to a gene: 7.

CDR3 bases: TGTGCCAGCAGCCCTACAGGGGACTCTTACAATGAGCAGTTCTTC. Translating it yields CASSPTGDSYNEQFF. The chain recombines TRBV9 with TRBJ2-1, with D possibly matching TRBD1 (7 bases). The V end lost 4 bases, the J end lost 4 bases, and 15 bases lay between the germline ends. The CDR3 extends over 15 amino acids. Germline V gene data show CDR1 as SGDLS and CDR2 as YYNGEE.

This chain joins TRBV11-2 and TRBJ1-2, with 12 bases aligning to TRBD1. The germline CDR1 and CDR2 sequences are SGHAT and FQNNGV. This CDR3 has 13 residues. J gave up 8 bases and V 5 bases, and 3 bases lay outside the gene matches. This chain's CDR3 is CASSRDRGQGYTF. In nucleotides, the CDR3 is TGTGCCAGCAGCCGGGACAGGGGGCAAGGCTACACCTTC.

The V and J genes are TRBV7-2 and TRBJ2-4; TRBD1 might be the D (5 bases). CDR1 is SGHTA, CDR2 FQGNSA, per germline. V lost 5 bases and J 6 bases, leaving 14 bases between the germline ends. There are 14 residues in the CDR3. The CDR3 nucleotides read TGTGCCAGCAGCCATACTGGCAGGGTAAACATTCAGTACTTC. Protein product: CASSHTGRVNIQYF.

This clone has just one count. This rearrangement joins TRBV28 to TRBJ1-5, with 7 bases that match TRBD1. Germline loops: CDR1 MDHEN, CDR2 SYDVKM. V lost 6 bases to trimming and J lost 6 bases; unmatched junction nucleotides: 2. The CDR3 contains 12 residues. DNA for the CDR3: TGTGCCAGCAGCCAGGGGGTTCAGCCCCAGCATTTT. Protein: CASSQGVQPQHF.

The genes are TRBV5-4 and TRBJ2-2, with 9 positions matching TRBD2. Germline loops: CDR1 SGHNT, CDR2 YYREEE (reference sequence). The CDR3 loop spans 16 amino acids. V trimming: 6 bases; J trimming: 4 bases; junction bases outside the gene matches: 10. The CDR3 DNA is TGTGCCAGCACGGATGTAGCGGGAGTAAGCACCGGGGAGCTGTTTTTT. Its protein product is CASTDVAGVSTGELFF. The full variable domain, in which reference TRBV5-4 and TRBJ2-2 provide the parts outside the CDR3, is ETGVTQSPTHLIKTRGQQVTLRCSSQSGHNTVSWYQQALGQGPQFIFQYYREEENGRGNFPPRFSGLQFPNYSSELNVNALELDDSALYLCASTDVAGVSTGELFFGEGSRLTVL.

V usage is TRBV4-1 and J usage is TRBJ2-3; 12 bases map to TRBD1. The germline V gene encodes CDR1 MGHRA and CDR2 YSYEKL. Trimming took 3 bases from V and 3 from J; bases not matched to a gene: 10. The CDR3 contains 18 residues. CDR3 DNA sequence: TGCGCCAGCAGCCATTTAGGGCGGGACAGGGGGCGGACAGATACGCAGTATTTT. It encodes CASSHLGRDRGRTDTQYF.

This clone was seen a handful of times. The V gene is TRBV30, the J gene TRBJ2-1, with 7 bases fitting TRBD1. Unmatched junction bases numbered 8, after V lost 2 bases and J lost 10 bases. Germline lookup yields CDR1 GTSNPN and CDR2 SVGIG (reference sequence). There are 13 residues in the CDR3. CDR3 bases: TGTGCCTGGAGTCCTGTAGGGGGCCGGGAGCAGTTCTTC. It encodes CAWSPVGGREQFF. The full variable domain, rest sourced from reference TRBV30 and TRBJ2-1, is SQTIHQWPATLVQPVGSPLSLECTVEGTSNPNLYWYRQAAGRGLQLLFYSVGIGQISSEVPQNLSASRPQDRQFILSSKKLLLSDSGFYLCAWSPVGGREQFFGPGTRLTVL.

Worth noting for this clone: A read error is possible here, since a much larger clone lies one base away. The chain couples TRBV5-4 to TRBJ2-3; D is perhaps TRBD2 (6 bases). CDR3 length: 14 amino acids. Germline V CDR1 and CDR2: SGHNT, YYREEE (reference sequence). Trimming removed 4 bases from V and 0 bases from J, with 9 bases in between. CDR3 protein: CASSAGTSTDTQYF. The CDR3 bases are TGTGCCAGCAGCGCCGGGACTAGCACAGATACGCAGTATTTT.

A word on this clone: A far more abundant clone sits one base away, making this likely a read error. The identical CDR3 is also encoded by other nucleotide sequences in the sample. J is TRBJ2-7 and V is TRBV7-2, with D unresolved. With 5 bases removed from V and 0 bases from J, the gap between germline ends came to 2 bases. This CDR3 has 11 amino acids. Germline loops: CDR1 SGHTA, CDR2 FQGNSA. The CDR3 spells CASSASYEQYF. CDR3 DNA sequence: TGTGCCAGCAGCGCCTCCTACGAGCAGTACTTC.

Regarding this clone: This may be a read error: a much more frequent sequence differs by one nucleotide. Here the CDR3 omits its conserved ending phenylalanine or tryptophan, so a read error is the likely source. The chain employs TRBV28 and TRBJ1-2, with 9 bases aligning to TRBD1. The CDR3 sequence is 15 residues long. V gave up 7 bases and J gave up 6 bases; unmatched junction bases: 12. CDR1 and CDR2 (germline): MDHEN, SYDVKM. The CDR3 here is CASTTYGQGRHGYTL. The CDR3 bases are TGTGCCAGCACCACCTATGGACAGGGGAGGCATGGCTACACCCTC.

This clone was seen a handful of times. The genes are TRBV7-9 and TRBJ2-3, with D perhaps matching TRBD2 (5 bases). Germline CDR1 is SEHNR and CDR2 is FQNEAQ (reference sequence). Trimming took 5 bases from V and 3 from J, leaving 15 bases between them. This CDR3 contains 15 residues. The CDR3 region has the DNA TGTGCCAGCAGCCGTGGGAGTCCGGGGACAGATACGCAGTATTTT. As protein: CASSRGSPGTDTQYF.